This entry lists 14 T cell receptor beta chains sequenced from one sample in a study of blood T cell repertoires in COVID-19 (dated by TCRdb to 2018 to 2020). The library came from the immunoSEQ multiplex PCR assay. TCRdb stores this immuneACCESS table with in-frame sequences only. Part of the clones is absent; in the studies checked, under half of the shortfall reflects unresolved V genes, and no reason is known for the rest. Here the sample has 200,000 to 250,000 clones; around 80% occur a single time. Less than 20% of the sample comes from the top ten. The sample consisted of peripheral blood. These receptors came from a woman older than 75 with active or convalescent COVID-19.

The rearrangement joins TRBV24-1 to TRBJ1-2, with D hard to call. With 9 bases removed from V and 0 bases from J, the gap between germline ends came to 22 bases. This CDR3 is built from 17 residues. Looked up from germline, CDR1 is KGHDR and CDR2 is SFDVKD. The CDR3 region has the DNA TGTGCCACCCCGCGCGGGGAGATGCTCTACACTAACTATGGCTACACCTTC. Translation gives CATPRGEMLYTNYGYTF.

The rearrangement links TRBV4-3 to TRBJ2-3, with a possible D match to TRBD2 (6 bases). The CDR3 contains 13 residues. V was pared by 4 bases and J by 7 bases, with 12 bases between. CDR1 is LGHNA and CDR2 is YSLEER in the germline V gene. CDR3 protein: CASSRARGNTQYF. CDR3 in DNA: TGCGCCAGCAGCCGCGCTCGGGGGAATACGCAGTATTTT.

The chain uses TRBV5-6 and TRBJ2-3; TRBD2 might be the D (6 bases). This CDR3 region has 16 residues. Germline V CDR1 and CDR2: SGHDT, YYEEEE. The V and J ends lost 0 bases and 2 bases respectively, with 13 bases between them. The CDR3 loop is CASSLGGKRVTDTQYF. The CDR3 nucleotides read TGTGCCAGCAGCTTGGGGGGCAAGCGGGTCACAGATACGCAGTATTTT.

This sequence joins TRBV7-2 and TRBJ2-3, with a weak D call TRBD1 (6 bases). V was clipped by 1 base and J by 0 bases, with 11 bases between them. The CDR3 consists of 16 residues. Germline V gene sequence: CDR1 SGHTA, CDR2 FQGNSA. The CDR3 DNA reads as TGTGCCAGCAGCTTAGTTGGGGGCGCTAGCACAGATACGCAGTATTTT. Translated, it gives CASSLVGGASTDTQYF.

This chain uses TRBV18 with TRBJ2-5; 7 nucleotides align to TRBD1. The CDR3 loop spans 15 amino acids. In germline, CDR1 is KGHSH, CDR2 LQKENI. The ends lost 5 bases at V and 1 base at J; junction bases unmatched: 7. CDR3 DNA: TGTGCCAGCTCATCACAGACAGGGACCCAAGAGACCCAGTACTTC. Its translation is CASSSQTGTQETQYF. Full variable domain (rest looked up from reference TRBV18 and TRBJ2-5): NAGVMQNPRHLVRRRGQEARLRCSPMKGHSHVYWYRQLPEEGLKFMVYLQKENIIDESGMPKERFSAEFPKEGPSILRIQQVVRGDSAAYFCASSSQTGTQETQYFGPGTRLLVL.

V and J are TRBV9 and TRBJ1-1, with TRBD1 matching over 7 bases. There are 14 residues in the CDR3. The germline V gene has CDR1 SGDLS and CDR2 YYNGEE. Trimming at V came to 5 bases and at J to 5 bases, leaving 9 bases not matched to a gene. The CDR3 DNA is TGTGCCAGCAGTTATGGACAGGCAAAGACTGAAGCTTTCTTT. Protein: CASSYGQAKTEAFF.

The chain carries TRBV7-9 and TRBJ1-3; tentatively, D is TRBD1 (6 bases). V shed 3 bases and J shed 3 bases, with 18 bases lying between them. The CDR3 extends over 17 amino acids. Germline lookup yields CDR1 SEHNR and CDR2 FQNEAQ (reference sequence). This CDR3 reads CASSFTDAGAVGNTIYF. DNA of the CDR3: TGTGCCAGCAGCTTTACGGATGCAGGGGCCGTTGGAAACACCATATATTTT.

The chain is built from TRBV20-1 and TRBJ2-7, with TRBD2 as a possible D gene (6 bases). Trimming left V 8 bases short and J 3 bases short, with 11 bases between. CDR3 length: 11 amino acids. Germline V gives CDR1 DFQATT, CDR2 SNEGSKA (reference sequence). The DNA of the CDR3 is TGCAGTCCGCTAGCGCTCTACGAGCAGTACTTC. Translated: CSPLALYEQYF.

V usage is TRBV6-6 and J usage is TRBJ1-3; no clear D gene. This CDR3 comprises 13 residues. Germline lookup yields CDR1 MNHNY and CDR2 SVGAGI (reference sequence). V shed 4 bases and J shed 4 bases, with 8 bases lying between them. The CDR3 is CASSFTAGNTIYF. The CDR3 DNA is TGTGCCAGCAGTTTCACAGCCGGAAACACCATATATTTT.

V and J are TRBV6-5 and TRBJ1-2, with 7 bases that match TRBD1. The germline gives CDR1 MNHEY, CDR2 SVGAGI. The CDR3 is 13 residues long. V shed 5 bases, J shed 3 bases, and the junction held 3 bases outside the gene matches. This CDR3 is CASSRQGHYGYTF. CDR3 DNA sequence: TGTGCCAGCAGTCGACAGGGCCACTATGGCTACACCTTC.

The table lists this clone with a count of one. The CDR3 coding sequence is TGTGCCAGCAGCCCCGGACTATCCCCGGAGACCCAGTACTTC. Amino acids: CASSPGLSPETQYF. The chain couples TRBV9 to TRBJ2-5, with a tentative D call TRBD2 (6 bases). The CDR3 is 14 residues long. Germline V CDR1 and CDR2: SGDLS, YYNGEE. The V gene lost 4 bases and the J gene lost 5 bases, with 15 bases spanning the gap.

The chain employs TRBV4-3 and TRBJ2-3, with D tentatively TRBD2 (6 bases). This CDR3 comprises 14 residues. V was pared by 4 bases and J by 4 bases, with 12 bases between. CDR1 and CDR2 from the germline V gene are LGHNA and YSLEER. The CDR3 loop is CASSPGAVSDTQYF. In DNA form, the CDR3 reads TGCGCCAGCAGCCCGGGAGCAGTATCAGATACGCAGTATTTT.

CDR3 amino acids: CASSHLTGVGYEQYF. The CDR3 DNA is TGTGCCAGCAGCCACCTGACAGGGGTAGGTTACGAGCAGTACTTC. The V and J genes are TRBV5-6 and TRBJ2-7; 8 nucleotides agree with TRBD1. CDR1 is SGHDT and CDR2 is YYEEEE in the germline V gene. This CDR3 region has 15 residues. The ends lost 4 bases at V and 4 bases at J; junction bases unmatched: 10. Using reference TRBV5-6 and TRBJ2-7 for the parts outside the CDR3, the full variable domain is DAGVTQSPTHLIKTRGQQVTLRCSPKSGHDTVSWYQQALGQGPQFIFQYYEEEERQRGNFPDRFSGHQFPNYSSELNVNALLLGDSALYLCASSHLTGVGYEQYFGPGTRLTVT.

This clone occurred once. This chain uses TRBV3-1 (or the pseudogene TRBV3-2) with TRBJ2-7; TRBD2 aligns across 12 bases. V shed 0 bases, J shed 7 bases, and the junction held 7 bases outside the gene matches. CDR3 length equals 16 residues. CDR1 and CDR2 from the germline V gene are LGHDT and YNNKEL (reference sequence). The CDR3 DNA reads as TGTGCCAGCAGCCAAGATGTTCTAGCGGGAGGGCGGGAGCAGTACTTC. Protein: CASSQDVLAGGREQYF.